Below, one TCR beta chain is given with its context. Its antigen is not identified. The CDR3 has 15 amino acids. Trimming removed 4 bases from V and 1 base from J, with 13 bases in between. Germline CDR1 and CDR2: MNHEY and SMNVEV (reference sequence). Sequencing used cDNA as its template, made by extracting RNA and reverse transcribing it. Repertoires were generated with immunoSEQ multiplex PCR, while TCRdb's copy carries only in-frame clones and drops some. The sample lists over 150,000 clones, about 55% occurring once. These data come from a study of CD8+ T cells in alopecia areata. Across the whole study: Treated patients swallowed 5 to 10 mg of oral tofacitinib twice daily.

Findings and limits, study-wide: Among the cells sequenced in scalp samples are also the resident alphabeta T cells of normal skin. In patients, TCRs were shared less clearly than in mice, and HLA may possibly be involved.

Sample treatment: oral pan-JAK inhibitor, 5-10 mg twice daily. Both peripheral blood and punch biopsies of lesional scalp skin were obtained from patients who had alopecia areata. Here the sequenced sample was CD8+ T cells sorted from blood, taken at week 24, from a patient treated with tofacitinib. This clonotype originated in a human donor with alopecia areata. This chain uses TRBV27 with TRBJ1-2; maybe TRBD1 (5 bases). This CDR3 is CASSSGLLHNYGYTF. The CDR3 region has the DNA TGTGCCAGCAGTTCGGGACTTCTGCATAACTATGGCTACACCTTC.